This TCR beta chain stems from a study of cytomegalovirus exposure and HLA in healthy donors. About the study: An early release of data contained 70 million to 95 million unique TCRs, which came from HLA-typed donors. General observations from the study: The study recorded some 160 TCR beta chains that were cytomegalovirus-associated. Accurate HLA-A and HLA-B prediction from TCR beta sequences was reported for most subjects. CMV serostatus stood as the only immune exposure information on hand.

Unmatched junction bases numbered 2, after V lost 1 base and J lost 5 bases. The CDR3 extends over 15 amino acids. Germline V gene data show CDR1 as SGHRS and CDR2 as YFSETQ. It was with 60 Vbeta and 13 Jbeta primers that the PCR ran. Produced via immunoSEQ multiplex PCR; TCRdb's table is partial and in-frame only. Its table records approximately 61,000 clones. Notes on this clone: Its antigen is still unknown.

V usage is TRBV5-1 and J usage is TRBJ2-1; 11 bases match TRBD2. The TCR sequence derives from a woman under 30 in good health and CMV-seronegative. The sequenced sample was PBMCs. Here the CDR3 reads CASSLLLAGDNEQFF. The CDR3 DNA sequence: TGCGCCAGCAGCTTGTTACTAGCGGGGGACAATGAGCAGTTCTTC.